This T cell receptor beta chain was sequenced during a study of CD8 T cells in Susac syndrome. RNA was extracted with the RNeasy kit, and a quantity of roughly 0.45 to 1 ug was reverse transcribed using random hexamers. Multiplex PCR with immunoSEQ amplified the TCR beta CDR3 across 54 Vbeta and 13 Jbeta. TCRdb reprocessed the immunoSEQ multiplex PCR reads via MiXCR and lists one record per CDR3 protein. Among hundreds of thousands of distinct CDR3 sequences listed, 70% to 90% were seen once. TEMRA cells were enriched by FACS, and CD4+ and CD8+ T cells were negatively isolated. The sequenced material came from CD8+ T cells from PBMCs. The TCR originated in a human donor with multiple sclerosis.

The CDR3 loop reads CSGLGRAGVAEAFF. The CDR3 DNA follows: TGCAGCGGCCTTGGCAGGGCCGGGGTCGCTGAAGCTTTCTTT. The chain is built from TRBV29-1 and TRBJ1-1; tentatively, D is TRBD1 (5 bases). V lost 7 bases to trimming and J lost 6 bases, with 21 bases between them. CDR3 length: 14 residues. The germline V gene encodes CDR1 SQVTM and CDR2 ANQGSEA. Based on the CDR3 plus reference TRBV29-1 and TRBJ1-1, the full variable domain is SAVISQKPSRDICQRGTSLTIQCQVDSQVTMMFWYRQQPGQSLTLIATANQGSEATYESGFVIDKFPISRPNLTFSTLTVSNMSPEDSSIYLCSGLGRAGVAEAFFGQGTRLTVV.